This T cell receptor beta chain was sequenced for a study of beta chain features in type 1 diabetes. As every portion of the isolated RNA was reverse transcribed, the sequencing read expressed TCRB transcripts. Naive, central memory and regulatory T cell samples yielded roughly 3.6 million reads on average. TCRdb's table, derived via immunoSEQ multiplex PCR, lists solely in-frame clones and lacks some. The sample has 970,000 or so clones; roughly 16% are singletons. J was trimmed by 11 bases and V by 5 bases; bases with no gene match: 17. Germline-derived CDR1 and CDR2 are MDHEN and SYDVKM. The CDR3 consists of 16 residues. This clone came up a few times.

The chain employs TRBV28 and TRBJ2-3, with TRBD2 matching over 9 bases. The sequenced sample consisted of naive CD4+ T cells from blood. The receptor was isolated from a woman in her late teens or twenties in good health. The CDR3 loop reads CASSPPWAGGRSMQYF. The CDR3 region has the DNA TGTGCCAGCAGTCCGCCATGGGCGGGAGGGCGTAGCATGCAGTATTTT.